This T cell receptor beta chain was obtained from a study of blood T cell repertoires in COVID-19. For the study at large: The origin of the acute and convalescent COVID-19 samples was the United States, Italy and Spain. PBMCs, B-cell-depleted T cells, or T cells were the source of the cDNA or gDNA that made up the material.

Trimming cost V 3 bases and J 8 bases, with 22 bases left between them. This CDR3 spans 16 amino acids. Germline CDR1 is MDHEN and CDR2 is SYDVKM. Original processing notes: Using reference gene primer amplification, nucleated cell counts were estimated. Only in-frame clones appear in the TCRdb table, and some are missing; sequencing was by immunoSEQ multiplex PCR. The V and J calls and clone size come from that table; D and trimming were worked out from the DNA. The table lists approximately 390,000 clones, approximately 89% of them singletons, with about 2% in the top ten. This clonotype originated in a woman aged 60-75 years with COVID-19, enrolled during active disease. The V call is TRBV28, the J call TRBJ1-2, with TRBD1 as a possible D gene (6 bases). The sample consisted of peripheral blood. CDR3 sequence reads: CASSFTQGSPSRGYTF. CDR3 DNA: TGTGCCAGCAGTTTTACCCAGGGGTCTCCTTCGCGGGGCTACACCTTC.